The present entry profiles one T cell receptor (beta chain) with its context. Antigen: not known. These data come from a study of shared clonotypes between healthy human individuals. Overall study findings and caveats: Non-shared clonotypes showed lower generation probabilities than clonotypes common to all four donors. The sharing of roughly 5% of naive CD4 clonotypes was seen across a handful of donors. Read depth was anticipated to influence clonotype sharing among donors.

Germline loops: CDR1 SGHNT, CDR2 YENEEA. The CDR3 spans 16 residues. With 6 bases clipped from V and 5 bases from J, the junction kept 15 bases outside the gene matches. Here immunoSEQ multiplex PCR was the method, and the copy in TCRdb shows in-frame clones only, minus some. This sample has over 1.5 million clones, with 98% found just once. The V call is TRBV11-3, the J call TRBJ2-7; 8 positions match TRBD1. The receptor was derived from a man aged 25-40 years in good health. The specimen was naive CD4+ T cells sorted from blood. Subset: CD45RA+ positively selected. DNA of the CDR3: TGTGCCAGCAGTCAATCAGGGGGCGCTGCGTATAACGAGCAGTACTTC. Protein: CASSQSGGAAYNEQYF.